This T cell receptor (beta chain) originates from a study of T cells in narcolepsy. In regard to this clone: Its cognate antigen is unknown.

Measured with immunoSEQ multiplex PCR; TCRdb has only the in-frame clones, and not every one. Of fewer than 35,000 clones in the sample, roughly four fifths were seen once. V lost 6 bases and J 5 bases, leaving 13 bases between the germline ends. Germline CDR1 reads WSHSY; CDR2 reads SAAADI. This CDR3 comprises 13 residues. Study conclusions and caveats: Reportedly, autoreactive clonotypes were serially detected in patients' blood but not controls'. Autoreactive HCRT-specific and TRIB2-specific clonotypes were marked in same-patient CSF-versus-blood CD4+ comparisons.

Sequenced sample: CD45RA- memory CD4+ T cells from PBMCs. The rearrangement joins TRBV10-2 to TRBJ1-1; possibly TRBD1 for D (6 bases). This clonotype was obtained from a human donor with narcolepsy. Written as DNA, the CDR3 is TGCGCCAGCAGGAGAGGACAGATAACTGAAGCTTTCTTT. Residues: CASRRGQITEAFF.